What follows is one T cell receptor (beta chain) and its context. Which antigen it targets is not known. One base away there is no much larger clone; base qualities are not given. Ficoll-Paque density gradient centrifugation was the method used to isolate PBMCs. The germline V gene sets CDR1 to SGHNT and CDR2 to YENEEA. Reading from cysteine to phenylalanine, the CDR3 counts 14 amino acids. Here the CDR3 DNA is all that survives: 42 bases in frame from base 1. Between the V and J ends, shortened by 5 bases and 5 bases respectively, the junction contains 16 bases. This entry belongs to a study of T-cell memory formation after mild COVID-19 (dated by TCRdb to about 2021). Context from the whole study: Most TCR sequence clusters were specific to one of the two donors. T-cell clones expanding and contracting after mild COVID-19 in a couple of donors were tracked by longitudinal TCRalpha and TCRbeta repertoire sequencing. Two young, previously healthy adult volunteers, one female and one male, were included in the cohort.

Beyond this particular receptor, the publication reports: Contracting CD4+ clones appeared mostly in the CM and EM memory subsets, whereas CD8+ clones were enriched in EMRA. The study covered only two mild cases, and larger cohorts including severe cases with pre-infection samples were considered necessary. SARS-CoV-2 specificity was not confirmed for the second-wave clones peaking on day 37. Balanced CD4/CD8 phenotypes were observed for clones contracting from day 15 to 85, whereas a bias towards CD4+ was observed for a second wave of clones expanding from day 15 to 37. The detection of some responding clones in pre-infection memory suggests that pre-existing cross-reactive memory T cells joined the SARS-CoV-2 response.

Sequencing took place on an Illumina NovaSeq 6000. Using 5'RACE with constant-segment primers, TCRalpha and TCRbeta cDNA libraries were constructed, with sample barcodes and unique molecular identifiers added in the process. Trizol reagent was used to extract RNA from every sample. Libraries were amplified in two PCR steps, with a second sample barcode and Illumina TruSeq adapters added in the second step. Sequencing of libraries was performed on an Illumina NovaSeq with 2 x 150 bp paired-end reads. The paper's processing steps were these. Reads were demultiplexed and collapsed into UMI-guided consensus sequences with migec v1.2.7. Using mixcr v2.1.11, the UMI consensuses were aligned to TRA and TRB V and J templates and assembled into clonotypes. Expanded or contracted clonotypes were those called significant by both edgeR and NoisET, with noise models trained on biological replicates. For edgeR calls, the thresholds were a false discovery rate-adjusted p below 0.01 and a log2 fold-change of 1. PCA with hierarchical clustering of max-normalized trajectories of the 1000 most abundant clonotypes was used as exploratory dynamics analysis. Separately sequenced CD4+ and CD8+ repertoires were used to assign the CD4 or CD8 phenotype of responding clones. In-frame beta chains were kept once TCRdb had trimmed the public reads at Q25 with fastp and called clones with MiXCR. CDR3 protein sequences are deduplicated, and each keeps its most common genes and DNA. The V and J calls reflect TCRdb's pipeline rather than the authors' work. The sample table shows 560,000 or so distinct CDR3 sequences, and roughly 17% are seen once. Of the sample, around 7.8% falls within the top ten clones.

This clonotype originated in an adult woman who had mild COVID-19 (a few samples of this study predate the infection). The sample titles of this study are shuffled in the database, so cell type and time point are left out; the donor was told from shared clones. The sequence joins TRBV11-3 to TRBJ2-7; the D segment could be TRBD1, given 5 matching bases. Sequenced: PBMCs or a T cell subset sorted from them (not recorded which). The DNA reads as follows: TGTGCCAGCAGCCTTCGGACAAAACCACACGAGCAGTACTTC. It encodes CASSLRTKPHEQYF. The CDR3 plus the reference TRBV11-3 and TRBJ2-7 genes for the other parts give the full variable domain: EAGVVQSPRYKIIEKKQPVAFWCNPISGHNTLYWYLQNLGQGPELLIRYENEEAVDDSQLPKDRFSAERLKGVDSTLKIQPAELGDSAVYLCASSLRTKPHEQYFGPGTRLTVT.